The sequence of this T cell receptor (beta chain) was determined in a study of cytomegalovirus exposure and HLA in healthy donors. Study context: It was reported in a later analysis that the approximately 110 validation repertoires used the same platform as the approximately 600 first-cohort repertoires. Whole-study findings and limits: The study flagged 150 to 200 TCR beta chains as cytomegalovirus-associated. Reportedly, diagnosis of cytomegalovirus status by the classifier showed high specificity and sensitivity.

The donors were in the roughly 120-subject validation cohort, distinct from the roughly 700-subject first cohort. For this clone: Its antigen is unknown.

Using immunoSEQ multiplex PCR, the repertoire was profiled, and TCRdb retains in-frame clones only, with some absent. The sample consists of 150,000 to 200,000 clones, approximately 81% of them appearing once. This sequence was found in a man aged 25 to 40 in good health and CMV-seropositive. The sequenced sample was PBMCs.

This CDR3 is CASSLAGQGDIAFF. The DNA of the CDR3 is TGCGCCAGCAGCTTGGCGGGACAGGGGGATATTGCTTTCTTT. The rearrangement links TRBV5-1 to TRBJ1-1, with 11 bases that match TRBD1. The CDR3 length is 14 residues. V lost 0 bases to trimming and J lost 11 bases; unmatched junction nucleotides: 6. Germline V gene sequence: CDR1 SGHRS, CDR2 YFSETQ.